The 24 T cell receptor beta chains given below trace back to one sample, sequenced in a study of T cells after posttransplantation cyclophosphamide. Treatment was busulfan-fludarabine conditioning, a marrow graft, and cyclophosphamide on days +3 and +4. Repertoires were generated with immunoSEQ multiplex PCR, while TCRdb's copy carries only in-frame clones and drops some. The specimen has roughly 10,000 clones, none found just once. The source material was PBMCs, sampled after allogeneic stem cell transplant with posttransplant cyclophosphamide. These receptors were collected from a female patient aged 40 to 55 who received an allogeneic stem cell transplant from a related donor, was CMV-positive, and had no GVHD. Some T cells may be the graft donor's.

This clone was counted ten times or more. The rearrangement links TRBV11-2 to TRBJ2-7; tentatively, D is TRBD2 (5 bases). V was trimmed by 4 bases and J by 3 bases, leaving 7 bases between them. CDR1 and CDR2 from the germline V gene are SGHAT and FQNNGV. The CDR3 consists of 12 residues. CDR3 amino acids: CASSSGLYEQYF. DNA of the CDR3: TGTGCCAGCAGCTCCGGACTCTACGAGCAGTACTTC.

This clone was picked up many times. This chain connects TRBV6-2 or TRBV6-3 to TRBJ1-1; 7 nucleotides line up with TRBD1. The CDR3 runs 17 residues. Germline CDR1 MNHEY, CDR2 SVGEGT. J lost 0 bases, V lost 7 bases, and 14 bases had no gene match. The CDR3 DNA reads as TGTGCCAGCACCCTGAGCGTTAGACAGGGACTGAACACTGAAGCTTTCTTT. As protein: CASTLSVRQGLNTEAFF.

This clone was counted ten times or more. CDR3 in DNA: TGTGCCAGCAGCTTAGTAGCGTTGGGGACAGGGGGTCCTATAGAGCAGTTCTTC. Translation gives CASSLVALGTGGPIEQFF. V and J are TRBV7-9 and TRBJ2-1; 11 positions agree with TRBD1. The junction had 15 bases not matched to a gene; V was cut back by 1 base and J by 10 bases. Germline V gene lookup returns CDR1 SEHNR and CDR2 FQNEAQ (reference sequence). This CDR3 contains 18 residues. The variable domain in full, completed from reference TRBV7-9 and TRBJ2-1, reads DTGVSQNPRHKITKRGQNVTFRCDPISEHNRLYWYRQTLGQGPEFLTYFQNEAQLEKSRLLSDRFSAERPKGSFSTLEIQRTEQGDSAMYLCASSLVALGTGGPIEQFFGPGTRLTVL.

A few counts support this clone. The rearrangement links TRBV5-1 to TRBJ2-7; D perhaps matches TRBD1 (6 bases). The V gene lost 0 bases and the J gene lost 2 bases, with 9 bases spanning the gap. Germline assignment: CDR1 SGHRS and CDR2 YFSETQ. This CDR3 comprises 14 residues. CDR3 sequence (DNA): TGCGCCAGCAGCTTGGCGGCAGGGGCCTACGAGCAGTACTTC. Amino acid sequence: CASSLAAGAYEQYF.

At least ten counts were recorded for this clone. The V call is TRBV6-5, the J call TRBJ2-1; perhaps TRBD2 as D (6 bases). CDR1 and CDR2 (germline): MNHEY, SVGAGI. The CDR3 loop spans 14 amino acids. V was cut by 4 bases and J by 1 base, with 8 bases left in between. CDR3 residues: CASSLGLSYNEQFF. The CDR3 DNA sequence: TGTGCCAGCAGTTTGGGACTTTCCTACAATGAGCAGTTCTTC.

This clone was seen ten or more times. CDR3 nucleotides: TGTGCCAGCAGTGAAGCGCTTGGAGGGGTTGGGTATGGCTACACCTTC. It is translated as CASSEALGGVGYGYTF. This sequence joins TRBV2 and TRBJ1-2; D may be TRBD1 (5 bases). Trimming took 0 bases from V and 5 from J, leaving 16 bases between them. This CDR3 is built from 16 residues. The V gene's germline CDR1 is SNHLY and CDR2 FYNNEI. Based on the CDR3 plus reference TRBV2 and TRBJ1-2, the full variable domain is EPEVTQTPSHQVTQMGQEVILRCVPISNHLYFYWYRQILGQKVEFLVSFYNNEISEKSEIFDDQFSVERPDGSNFTLKIRSTKLEDSAMYFCASSEALGGVGYGYTFGSGTRLTVV.

There are many counts of this clone. The chain uses TRBV7-9 and TRBJ2-5, with TRBD2 matching 10 bases. The CDR3 is made up of 15 amino acids. V lost 5 bases, J lost 2 bases, and 5 bases stayed unmatched. Germline V gives CDR1 SEHNR, CDR2 FQNEAQ (reference sequence). The CDR3 region has the DNA TGTGCCAGCAGCCGCCCTAGCGGGGGACAAGAGACCCAGTACTTC. The encoded protein is CASSRPSGGQETQYF.

This clone has ten or more counts. This chain uses TRBV6-1 with TRBJ2-7; 9 bases line up with TRBD2. The ends lost 8 bases at V and 3 bases at J; junction bases unmatched: 8. CDR3 length: 14 residues. Germline loops: CDR1 MNHNS, CDR2 SASEGT. The DNA for the CDR3 is TGTGCCAGCGGTGGCGGGGGGGCCCTCTACGAGCAGTACTTC. Its translation: CASGGGGALYEQYF.

This clone was detected a few times. The chain carries TRBV6-1 and TRBJ2-3; TRBD2 aligns across 8 bases. The CDR3 is made up of 16 amino acids. Looked up from germline, CDR1 is MNHNS and CDR2 is SASEGT. J gave up 2 bases and V 4 bases, and 8 bases lay outside the gene matches. The CDR3 spells CASSGGAGGTTDTQYF. DNA for the CDR3: TGTGCCAGCAGTGGGGGGGCGGGGGGAACCACAGATACGCAGTATTTT.

This clone has a count of ten or more. The chain carries TRBV7-2 and TRBJ2-1; D assignment may be TRBD1 or TRBD2 (5 bases each). Trimming shortened V by 0 bases and J by 0 bases, and 9 bases separated the two germline ends. The length of the CDR3 is 16 residues. Germline V gene lookup returns CDR1 SGHTA and CDR2 FQGNSA. CDR3 sequence (DNA): TGTGCCAGCAGCTTAGCTGAGGGGAGCTCCTACAATGAGCAGTTCTTC. Protein sequence: CASSLAEGSSYNEQFF.

This clone was counted at least ten times. The V call is TRBV6-2 or TRBV6-3, the J call TRBJ1-1, with D tentatively TRBD1 (6 bases). Germline CDR1 reads MNHEY; CDR2 reads SVGEGT. Trimming removed 7 bases from V and 1 base from J, with 19 bases in between. The CDR3 consists of 16 residues. CDR3 bases: TGTGCCAGCAATATCCACCAACGGGGGGCGAACACTGAAGCTTTCTTT. Amino acid sequence: CASNIHQRGANTEAFF.

This clone was seen repeatedly, ten times or more. V usage is TRBV6-5 and J usage is TRBJ2-1, with 8 bases that match TRBD2. Germline values: CDR1 MNHEY, CDR2 SVGAGI. V trimming: 2 bases; J trimming: 0 bases; junction bases outside the gene matches: 3. The CDR3 loop spans 16 amino acids. CDR3 sequence reads: CASSYDAGGSYNEQFF. The CDR3 DNA reads TGTGCCAGCAGTTACGATGCGGGGGGCTCCTACAATGAGCAGTTCTTC.

This clone was observed at least ten times. DNA for the CDR3: TGTGCCAGCAGCTTATCATCAGTAGCGGAATTCACAGATACGCAGTATTTT. Translating gives CASSLSSVAEFTDTQYF. V and J are TRBV11-2 and TRBJ2-3, with TRBD2 as a possible D gene (6 bases). V was trimmed by 2 bases and J by 2 bases, leaving 17 bases between them. This CDR3 is 17 amino acids long. Germline V gene sequence: CDR1 SGHAT, CDR2 FQNNGV.

This clone was seen repeatedly, ten times or more. The chain employs TRBV6-2 or TRBV6-3 and TRBJ1-5, with D perhaps TRBD1 (6 bases). Germline CDR1 is MNHEY and CDR2 is SVGEGT. V gave up 5 bases and J gave up 6 bases, with 14 bases separating them. This CDR3 comprises 14 residues. CDR3 loop: CASSPGTGLQPQHF. CDR3 DNA sequence: TGTGCCAGCAGTCCTGGCACAGGGCTTCAGCCCCAGCATTTT.

The sample holds many counts of this clone. CDR3 in DNA: TGTGCCAGCAGCCGGACAGGTGTTGCAACTAATGAAAAACTGTTTTTT. The encoded protein is CASSRTGVATNEKLFF. This sequence joins TRBV13 and TRBJ1-4; 7 positions match TRBD1. CDR3 length: 16 residues. Trimming removed 5 bases from V and 0 bases from J; junction bases left unmatched: 6. The germline gives CDR1 PRHDT, CDR2 FYEKMQ (reference sequence).

This clone was seen more than once but under ten times. The V call is TRBV29-1, the J call TRBJ2-5; no clear D gene. V was shortened by 0 bases and J by 7 bases, with 15 bases between the two germline ends. From germline, CDR1 is SQVTM and CDR2 ANQGSEA. CDR3 size: 14 residues. CDR3 sequence (DNA): TGCAGCGTTGAAGACCCGCCCTTTAAGGTGACCCAGTACTTC. Amino acid sequence: CSVEDPPFKVTQYF.

This chain links TRBV5-1 with TRBJ2-2, with D unresolved. Trimming removed 0 bases from V and 0 bases from J, with 9 bases in between. This CDR3 region has 16 residues. Germline values: CDR1 SGHRS, CDR2 YFSETQ. The CDR3 bases are TGCGCCAGCAGCTTGGGCAGGAGACCGAACACCGGGGAGCTGTTTTTT. Translation: CASSLGRRPNTGELFF.

In its sample, this clone was seen many times. The DNA for the CDR3 is TGTGCCAGCTCACCGGACAGGGCATACACTGAAGCTTTCTTT. It encodes CASSPDRAYTEAFF. V is TRBV18 and J is TRBJ1-1; 8 nucleotides align to TRBD1. The V and J ends lost 3 bases and 3 bases, in that order; junction bases with no gene match: 3. The germline gives CDR1 KGHSH, CDR2 LQKENI. The CDR3 length is 14 residues.

This clone appeared many times. This chain uses TRBV6-1 with TRBJ1-2; TRBD1 matches at 9 bases. The CDR3 length is 14 residues. The trim removed 2 bases at V and 6 bases at J, leaving 4 bases unmatched. Germline CDR1 reads MNHNS; CDR2 reads SASEGT. This CDR3 is CASSETRQGDGYTF. In DNA form, the CDR3 reads TGTGCCAGCAGTGAAACCAGACAGGGGGATGGCTACACCTTC.

This clone is large by share. V and J are TRBV19 and TRBJ1-2; a possible D gene is TRBD1 (6 bases). The CDR3 spans 14 residues. The germline V and J ends were trimmed by 5 bases and 7 bases, with 17 bases remaining between them. Germline lookup yields CDR1 LNHDA and CDR2 SQIVND (reference sequence). The CDR3 coding sequence is TGTGCCAGTAGTGTTGATAAACAGGGAATTGGCTACACCTTC. Its translation: CASSVDKQGIGYTF.

This clone is medium-sized within its sample. V is TRBV27 and J is TRBJ2-1; D gene ambiguous. V gave up 7 bases and J gave up 0 bases, with 19 bases separating them. The CDR3 spans 17 residues. From germline, CDR1 is MNHEY and CDR2 SMNVEV (reference sequence). CDR3 nucleotide sequence: TGTGCCAGCACCATAACCGGGTCCTCCCTCTCCTACAATGAGCAGTTCTTC. Translation: CASTITGSSLSYNEQFF.

This clone was detected many times. The chain joins TRBV11-3 to TRBJ2-1; tentative D call: TRBD2 (5 bases). Trimming removed 5 bases at V and 0 bases at J, with 11 bases between. Germline-derived CDR1 and CDR2 are SGHNT and YENEEA. The CDR3 runs 15 residues. CDR3 nucleotide sequence: TGTGCCAGCAGCCTACGACGGGGCTCCTACAATGAGCAGTTCTTC. Its protein product is CASSLRRGSYNEQFF. The full variable domain, its missing parts supplied by reference TRBV11-3 and TRBJ2-1, is EAGVVQSPRYKIIEKKQPVAFWCNPISGHNTLYWYLQNLGQGPELLIRYENEEAVDDSQLPKDRFSAERLKGVDSTLKIQPAELGDSAVYLCASSLRRGSYNEQFFGPGTRLTVL.

This clone occurred a few times. This chain links TRBV5-4 with TRBJ2-5; TRBD1 matches at 10 bases. The J call is doubtful: the DNA matches TRBJ2-7 better. CDR3 length equals 16 residues. Germline CDR1 is SGHNT and CDR2 is YYREEE (reference sequence). The CDR3 loop reads CASSPGGTGDIHEQYF. CDR3 DNA: TGTGCCAGCAGCCCGGGGGGGACAGGGGATATCCACGAGCAGTACTTC.

This clone was picked up many times. The V call is TRBV6-5, the J call TRBJ2-7; D tentatively reads TRBD1 or TRBD2 (6 bases each). V lost 8 bases and J lost 5, with 19 bases in between. Germline loops: CDR1 MNHEY, CDR2 SVGAGI. CDR3 size: 14 residues. The CDR3 loop is CASSVGGGFDEQYF. In DNA form, the CDR3 reads TGTGCCAGCTCGGTAGGGGGAGGTTTCGACGAGCAGTACTTC.